This is a list of T cell receptor beta chains from one sample in a study of blood T cell repertoires in COVID-19. Sequencing used immunoSEQ multiplex PCR; TCRdb keeps in-frame clones, though not all of them. This table has about 48,000 clones, 70% to 90% appearing once. The sample consisted of peripheral blood. These receptors all stem from a woman of 80 years or more with COVID-19, enrolled during active disease. The CDR3 runs from the conserved cysteine through the conserved F or W. D genes are given only for firm matches. Only some rows state a clone size, as once, few, many or a class for expanded clones.

>TRBJ1-4|.|.|TRBV18
TGTGCCAGCTCACTAAGAAGGAGCTCGGATGAAAAACTGTTTTTT
CASSLRRSSDEKLFF
>TRBJ1-5|.|.|TRBV7-9
TGTGCCAGCAGCGGCGGGATAAGCAATCAGCCCCAGCATTTT
CASSGGISNQPQHF
>TRBJ1-4|.|.|TRBV7-9
TGTGCCAGCAGCTTAGGCGGACTGTACTCCGCAACTAATGAAAAACTGTTTTTT
CASSLGGLYSATNEKLFF
>TRBJ2-1|.|TRBD1|TRBV7-9
TGTGCCAGCAGTCCCGAGCGGACAGGCCAACTTGAGCAGTTCTTC
CASSPERTGQLEQFF
>TRBJ1-5|.|TRBD1|TRBV6-1
TGTGCCAGCAGTGACTACGGGACAGGGGGCAATCAGCCCCAGCATTTT
CASSDYGTGGNQPQHF
>TRBJ1-4|once|.|TRBV18
TGTGCCAGCTCACCACAGGGGTTTAAGGAAAAACTGTTTTTT
CASSPQGFKEKLFF
>TRBJ1-5|.|.|TRBV7-2
TGTGCCAGCAGCTTTGCAGGGGTAGGCAATCAGCCCCAGCATTTT
CASSFAGVGNQPQHF
>TRBJ1-6|once|.|TRBV6-5
TGTGCCAGCAACCCCAATGACATGCTCAATTCACCCCTCCACTTT
CASNPNDMLNSPLHF
>TRBJ1-6|.|TRBD1|TRBV6-5
TGTGCCAGCAGTTATGATCCGACAGGGGTGAATTCACCCCTCCACTTT
CASSYDPTGVNSPLHF
>TRBJ2-2|.|TRBD2|TRBV6-5
TGTGCCAGCAGAAGAGGGACTACCGACACCGGGGAGCTGTTTTTT
CASRRGTTDTGELFF
>TRBJ2-5|.|.|TRBV20-1
TGCAGTGCTAGTCTGGTCCGGGAGACCCAGTACTTC
CSASLVRETQYF
>TRBJ2-3|.|.|TRBV7-2
TGTGCCAGCAGCTTAAGACGCGGGTTACCTTCAGATACGCAGTATTTT
CASSLRRGLPSDTQYF
>TRBJ1-5|.|TRBD1|TRBV28
TGTGCCAGCAGTTCATCCGGGACAGGGGTCAATCAGCCCCAGCATTTT
CASSSSGTGVNQPQHF
>TRBJ2-7|.|.|TRBV14
TGTGCCAGCAGCCAGGGGCAGGGTCCCTACGAGCAGTACTTC
CASSQGQGPYEQYF
>TRBJ2-1|.|TRBD1|TRBV7-9
TGTGCCAGCACCCGGGACAGGGAATACAATGAGCAGTTCTTC
CASTRDREYNEQFF
>TRBJ1-3|.|.|TRBV7-6
TGTGCCAGCAGCCAATTCCCTTCGGGCTCTGGAAACACCATATATTTT
CASSQFPSGSGNTIYF
>TRBJ1-6|.|.|TRBV23-1
TGCGCCAGCAGTCAATCTCTAAGACGCCCTGCGGATTCACCCCTCCACTTT
CASSQSLRRPADSPLHF
>TRBJ2-7|medium-sized|.|TRBV20-1
TGCAGTGCTAGTGTGGGACGGAGAGGGGAGGCCTACGAGCAGTACTTC
CSASVGRRGEAYEQYF
>TRBJ1-5|.|.|TRBV27
TGTGCCAGCAGTTCCACTGGGCAGGGGTCAGTGCGCAATCAGCCCCAGCATTTT
CASSSTGQGSVRNQPQHF
>TRBJ1-5|.|.|TRBV19
TGTGCCAGTAGTATCGGTAGGGGATTTGTAAATCAGCCCCAGCATTTT
CASSIGRGFVNQPQHF
>TRBJ1-4|.|TRBD1|TRBV3-1/TRBV3-2
TGTGCCAGCAGCCAACGGACAGGGAGAGGAAAACTGTTTTTT
CASSQRTGRGKLFF
>TRBJ2-1|.|TRBD2|TRBV18
TGTGCCAGCTCACGACGGATAACGGGACTAGCGGAATACAATGAGCAGTTCTTC
CASSRRITGLAEYNEQFF
>TRBJ1-1|.|TRBD1|TRBV6-5
TGTGCCAGCAGGCGGGACAGAAACACTGAAGCTTTCTTT
CASRRDRNTEAFF
>TRBJ2-7|.|TRBD2|TRBV7-2
TGTGCCAGCCTTCCGGGACTAGCGGGAGGGGGAAGCTACGAGCAGTACTTC
CASLPGLAGGGSYEQYF
>TRBJ2-7|.|.|TRBV6-1
TGTGCCAGCACCTCTGACAGCCTACGATACGAGCAGTACTTC
CASTSDSLRYEQYF
>TRBJ2-5|.|.|TRBV2
TGTGCCAGCAGGGACTCTCCGAACCGAGAGACCCAGTACTTC
CASRDSPNRETQYF
>TRBJ2-1|few|.|TRBV24-1
TGTGCCACCAGTGACCCTAGTTCCTGGGGCCATGAGCAGTTCTTC
CATSDPSSWGHEQFF
>TRBJ2-7|.|TRBD2|TRBV4-2
TGTGCCAGCAGCCAAGGGGGGGGGTTATACTACGAGCAGTACTTC
CASSQGGGLYYEQYF
>TRBJ2-5|.|TRBD2|TRBV11-2
TGTGCCAGCAAGAGACTAGCGGGGGACCAAGAGACCCAGTACTTC
CASKRLAGDQETQYF
>TRBJ1-5|.|TRBD1|TRBV7-6
TGTGCCAGCAGCTTAGGACCTCGTGGGACAGGGAATCAGCCCCAGCATTTT
CASSLGPRGTGNQPQHF
>TRBJ2-5|.|.|TRBV11-3
TGTGCCAGCAGCTTAGGAGGGCCTAGGGAGACCCAGTACTTC
CASSLGGPRETQYF
>TRBJ1-6|.|.|TRBV5-1
TGCGCCAGCAGCTTGGATGGCAGGGGTTCACCCCTCCACTTT
CASSLDGRGSPLHF
>TRBJ2-1|.|TRBD2|TRBV3-1/TRBV3-2
TGTGCCAGCAGCCTGCACGCCACTAGCGAGAACAATGAGCAGTTCTTC
CASSLHATSENNEQFF
>TRBJ1-2|.|TRBD1|TRBV5-1
TGCGCCAGCAGCTTGGACGGACAGGGCGTCTCGGGTGGCTACACCTTC
CASSLDGQGVSGGYTF
>TRBJ2-2|.|TRBD1|TRBV7-9
TGTGCCAGCAGCTCCCCTTATACAGGGGGCTTATCCGGGGAGCTGTTTTTT
CASSSPYTGGLSGELFF
>TRBJ2-1|.|.|TRBV12-3/TRBV12-4
TGTGCCAGCAGTTTCCAGGGAAATGAGCAGTTCTTC
CASSFQGNEQFF
>TRBJ2-7|once|TRBD1|TRBV27
TGTGCCAGCGGAAGGACAGGGACTTACGAGCAGTACTTC
CASGRTGTYEQYF
>TRBJ1-4|.|.|TRBV3-1/TRBV3-2
TGTGCCAGCAGCCCCCGGGGTGAAAAACTGTTTTTT
CASSPRGEKLFF
>TRBJ1-2|.|TRBD1|TRBV4-1
TGCGCCAGCAGCCAAAGGGGGGACAGGATCTATGGCTACACCTTC
CASSQRGDRIYGYTF
>TRBJ2-7|.|.|TRBV28
TGTGCCAGCAGTCTAGGAGGTCCCTACGAGCAGTACTTC
CASSLGGPYEQYF
>TRBJ1-1|.|.|TRBV9
TGTGCCAGCAGCGTAGGACAGGTGAACACTGAAGCTTTCTTT
CASSVGQVNTEAFF
>TRBJ1-4|.|TRBD1|TRBV5-1
TGCGCCAGTCAAACGGGACAGAAGAATGAAAAACTGTTTTTT
CASQTGQKNEKLFF
>TRBJ2-7|.|TRBD1|TRBV19
TGTGCCAGTAGTATTGGGCCAGGGGGCGACTACGAGCAGTACTTC
CASSIGPGGDYEQYF
>TRBJ1-5|.|.|TRBV4-1
TGCGCCAGCAGCCTACAGGGTTCCCGGCCCCAGCATTTT
CASSLQGSRPQHF
>TRBJ1-1|few|.|TRBV29-1
TGCAGCGTTGAAGATCCTTTGGAAGCTTTCTTT
CSVEDPLEAFF
>TRBJ2-1|.|TRBD2|TRBV2
TGTGCCAGCAGTGAGCGGGAGGGCCTTAATGAGCAGTTCTTC
CASSEREGLNEQFF
>TRBJ2-2|.|TRBD2|TRBV5-8
TGTGCCAGCAGCTATTCGGGAGGGGCCCCCGGGGAGCTGTTTTTT
CASSYSGGAPGELFF
>TRBJ1-1|.|.|TRBV7-9
TGTGCCAGCAGCCTTCAAGCGAACACTGAAGCTTTCTTT
CASSLQANTEAFF
>TRBJ2-3|.|TRBD2|TRBV5-1
TGCGCCAGCAGCTTGGTACCGGGGGGGCCAGGAGATACGCAGTATTTT
CASSLVPGGPGDTQYF
>TRBJ1-2|once|TRBD1|TRBV19
TGTGCCAGTGGGACAGTGGGTGGCTACACCTTC
CASGTVGGYTF
>TRBJ2-3|once|.|TRBV30
TGTGCCTGGAGTGTCGGACTGAATACGCAGTATTTT
CAWSVGLNTQYF
>TRBJ1-6|few|.|TRBV5-4
TGTGCCAGCAGCTTGGCCTTCAGGCATGACTCACCCCTCCACTTT
CASSLAFRHDSPLHF
>TRBJ1-4|.|TRBD1|TRBV5-4
TGTGCCAGCAGCTCGAAGGAACAGGGGTTAACTAATGAAAAACTGTTTTTT
CASSSKEQGLTNEKLFF
>TRBJ2-2|once|.|TRBV11-2
TGTGCCAGCTCGAGCTGGGGGAACAGGGCCGGGGAGCTGTTTTTT
CASSSWGNRAGELFF
>TRBJ1-2|once|TRBD1|TRBV28
TGTGCCAGCAGGGACAGGGGGTTCCAGGGCTACACCTTC
CASRDRGFQGYTF